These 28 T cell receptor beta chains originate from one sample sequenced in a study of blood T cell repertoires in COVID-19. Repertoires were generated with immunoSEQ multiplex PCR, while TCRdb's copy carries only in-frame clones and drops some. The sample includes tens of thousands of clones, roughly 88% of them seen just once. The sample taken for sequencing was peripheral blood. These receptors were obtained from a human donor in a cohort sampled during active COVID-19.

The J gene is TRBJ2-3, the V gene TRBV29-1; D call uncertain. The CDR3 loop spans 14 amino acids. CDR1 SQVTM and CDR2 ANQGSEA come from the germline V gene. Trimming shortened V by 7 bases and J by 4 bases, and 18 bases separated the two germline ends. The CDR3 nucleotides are TGCAGCGGTCTCAGTACCACAGAGCCAGATACGCAGTATTTT. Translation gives CSGLSTTEPDTQYF.

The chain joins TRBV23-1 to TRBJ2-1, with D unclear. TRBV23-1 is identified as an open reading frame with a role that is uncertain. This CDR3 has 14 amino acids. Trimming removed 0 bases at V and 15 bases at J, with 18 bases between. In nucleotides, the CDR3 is TGCGCCAGCAGTCAATCTGCACCGAGACAAAAAAGGTTCTTC. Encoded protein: CASSQSAPRQKRFF.

The DNA for the CDR3 is TGTGCCAGCAGCCCTCTGGATAGCGATGGAGAGACCCAGTACTTC. It is translated as CASSPLDSDGETQYF. The chain joins TRBV5-4 to TRBJ2-5, with D perhaps matching TRBD2 (5 bases). Between the trimmed V and J ends, which lost 4 bases and 4 bases, there was a span of 17 bases. Germline CDR1 reads SGHNT; CDR2 reads YYREEE (reference sequence). This CDR3 is 15 amino acids long.

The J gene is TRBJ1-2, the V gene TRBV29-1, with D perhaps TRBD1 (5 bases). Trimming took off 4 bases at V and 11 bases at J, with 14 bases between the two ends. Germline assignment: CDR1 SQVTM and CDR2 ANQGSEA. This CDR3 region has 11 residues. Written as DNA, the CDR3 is TGCAGCGTTGCCCCCGGGGGAGGGTACACCTTC. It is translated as CSVAPGGGYTF. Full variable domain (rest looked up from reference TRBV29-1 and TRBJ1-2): SAVISQKPSRDICQRGTSLTIQCQVDSQVTMMFWYRQQPGQSLTLIATANQGSEATYESGFVIDKFPISRPNLTFSTLTVSNMSPEDSSIYLCSVAPGGGYTFGSGTRLTVV.

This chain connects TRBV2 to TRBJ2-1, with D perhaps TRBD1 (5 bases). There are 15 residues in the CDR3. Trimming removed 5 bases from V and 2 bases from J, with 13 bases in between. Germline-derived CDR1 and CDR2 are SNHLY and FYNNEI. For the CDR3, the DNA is TGTGCCAGCAGTAAAAGGGGTGGGACCTACAATGAGCAGTTCTTC. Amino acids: CASSKRGGTYNEQFF.

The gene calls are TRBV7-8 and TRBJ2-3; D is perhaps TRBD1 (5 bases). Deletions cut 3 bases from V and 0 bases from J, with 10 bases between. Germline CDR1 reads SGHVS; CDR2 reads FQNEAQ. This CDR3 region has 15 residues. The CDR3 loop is CASSLAGPSTDTQYF. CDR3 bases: TGTGCCAGCAGCTTGGCAGGGCCTAGCACAGATACGCAGTATTTT.

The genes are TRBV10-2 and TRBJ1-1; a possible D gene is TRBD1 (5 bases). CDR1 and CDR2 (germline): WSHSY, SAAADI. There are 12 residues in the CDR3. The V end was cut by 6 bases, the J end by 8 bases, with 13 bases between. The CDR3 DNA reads TGCGCCAGCAGCTCCGGGGGACCCGAAGCTTTCTTT. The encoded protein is CASSSGGPEAFF.

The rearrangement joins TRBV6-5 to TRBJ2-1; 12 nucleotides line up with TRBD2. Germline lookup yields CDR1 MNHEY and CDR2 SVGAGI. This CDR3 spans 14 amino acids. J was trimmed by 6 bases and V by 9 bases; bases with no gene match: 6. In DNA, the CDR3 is TGTGCCAGTCTAGCGGGAGGGCCGGGCAATGAGCAGTTCTTC. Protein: CASLAGGPGNEQFF.

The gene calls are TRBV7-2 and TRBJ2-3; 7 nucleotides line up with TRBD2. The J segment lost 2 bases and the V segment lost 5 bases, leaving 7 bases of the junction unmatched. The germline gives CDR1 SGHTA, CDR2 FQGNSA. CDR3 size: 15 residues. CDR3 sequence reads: CASSKGLAATDTQYF. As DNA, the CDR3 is TGTGCCAGCAGCAAAGGGCTAGCGGCCACAGATACGCAGTATTTT.

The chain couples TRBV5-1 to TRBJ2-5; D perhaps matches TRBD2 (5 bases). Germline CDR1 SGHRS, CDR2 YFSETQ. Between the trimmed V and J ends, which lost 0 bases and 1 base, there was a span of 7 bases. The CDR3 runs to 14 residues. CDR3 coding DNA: TGCGCCAGCAGCTTGGGAGGGTTCCAAGAGACCCAGTACTTC. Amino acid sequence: CASSLGGFQETQYF.

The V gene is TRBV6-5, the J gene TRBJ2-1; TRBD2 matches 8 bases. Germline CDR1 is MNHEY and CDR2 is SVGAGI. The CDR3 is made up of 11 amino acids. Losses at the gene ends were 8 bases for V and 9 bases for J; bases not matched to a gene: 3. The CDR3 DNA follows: TGTGCCAGCCGTCGGGGGGGTGAGCAGTTCTTC. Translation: CASRRGGEQFF.

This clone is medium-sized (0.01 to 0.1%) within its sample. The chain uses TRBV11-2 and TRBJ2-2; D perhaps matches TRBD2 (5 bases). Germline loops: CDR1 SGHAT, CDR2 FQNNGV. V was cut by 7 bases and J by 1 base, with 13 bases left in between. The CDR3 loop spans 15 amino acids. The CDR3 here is CASNPAGRNTGELFF. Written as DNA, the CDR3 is TGTGCCAGCAATCCGGCGGGTAGGAACACCGGGGAGCTGTTTTTT. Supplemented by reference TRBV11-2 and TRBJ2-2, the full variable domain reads EAGVAQSPRYKIIEKRQSVAFWCNPISGHATLYWYQQILGQGPKLLIQFQNNGVVDDSQLPKDRFSAERLKGVDSTLKIQPAKLEDSAVYLCASNPAGRNTGELFFGEGSRLTVL.

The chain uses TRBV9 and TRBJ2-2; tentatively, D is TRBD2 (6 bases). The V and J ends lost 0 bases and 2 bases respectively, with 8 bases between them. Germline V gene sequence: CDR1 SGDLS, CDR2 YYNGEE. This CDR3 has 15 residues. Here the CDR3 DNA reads TGTGCCAGCAGCGTAGGGGGGGTCAACACCGGGGAGCTGTTTTTT. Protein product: CASSVGGVNTGELFF.

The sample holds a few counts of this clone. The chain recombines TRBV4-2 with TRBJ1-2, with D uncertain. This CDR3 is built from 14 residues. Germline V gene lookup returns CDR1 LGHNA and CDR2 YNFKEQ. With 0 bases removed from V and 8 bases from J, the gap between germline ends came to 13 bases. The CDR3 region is CASSQDKGVRGYTF. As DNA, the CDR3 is TGTGCCAGCAGCCAAGATAAGGGAGTCCGAGGCTACACCTTC.

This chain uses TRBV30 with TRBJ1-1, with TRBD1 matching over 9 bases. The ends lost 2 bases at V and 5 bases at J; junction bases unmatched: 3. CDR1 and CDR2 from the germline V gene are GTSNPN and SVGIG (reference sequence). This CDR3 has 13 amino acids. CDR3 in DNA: TGTGCCTGGAGTAGACAGGGGGAAACTGAAGCTTTCTTT. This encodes CAWSRQGETEAFF.

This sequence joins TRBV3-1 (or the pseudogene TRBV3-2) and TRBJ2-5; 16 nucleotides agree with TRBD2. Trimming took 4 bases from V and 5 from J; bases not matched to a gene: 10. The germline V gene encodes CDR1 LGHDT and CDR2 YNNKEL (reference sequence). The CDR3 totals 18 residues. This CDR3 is CASSPPGLAGGPGETQYF. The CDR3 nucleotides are TGTGCCAGCAGCCCCCCGGGACTAGCGGGAGGGCCGGGGGAGACCCAGTACTTC.

The CDR3 loop reads CASRSFYRHTGELFF. The DNA for the CDR3 is TGTGCCAGCCGTTCTTTTTACAGGCACACCGGGGAGCTGTTTTTT. V gene TRBV2 combines with J gene TRBJ2-2; a weak D match, TRBD1 (5 bases). The CDR3 length is 15 residues. Germline V gene data show CDR1 as SNHLY and CDR2 as FYNNEI. Trimming left V 8 bases short and J 3 bases short, with 16 bases between.

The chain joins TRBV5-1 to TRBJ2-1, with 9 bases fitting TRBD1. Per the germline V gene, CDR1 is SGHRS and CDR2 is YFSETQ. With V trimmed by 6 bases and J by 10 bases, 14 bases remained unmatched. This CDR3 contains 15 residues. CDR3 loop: CASTPGTGILGEQFF. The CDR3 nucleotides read TGCGCCAGCACCCCCGGGACAGGGATCTTAGGCGAGCAGTTCTTC.

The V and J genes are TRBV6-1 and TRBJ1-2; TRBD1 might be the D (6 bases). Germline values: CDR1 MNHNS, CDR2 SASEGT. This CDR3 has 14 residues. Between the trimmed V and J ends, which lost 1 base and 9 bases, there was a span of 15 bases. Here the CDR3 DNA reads TGTGCCAGCAGTGAAGGAGCAGGGGCTGCCCGCTACACCTTC. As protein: CASSEGAGAARYTF.

CDR3: CASSQEAGVGYTF. The CDR3 DNA is TGCGCCAGCAGCCAAGAGGCAGGGGTCGGCTACACCTTC. This rearrangement joins TRBV4-3 to TRBJ1-2, with D perhaps TRBD1 (6 bases). The CDR3 extends over 13 amino acids. V was cut by 0 bases and J by 8 bases, with 10 bases left in between. Germline V gene sequence: CDR1 LGHNA, CDR2 YSLEER.

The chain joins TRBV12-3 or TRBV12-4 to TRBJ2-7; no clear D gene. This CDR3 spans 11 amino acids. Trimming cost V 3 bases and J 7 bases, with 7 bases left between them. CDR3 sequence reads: CASSFRFEQYF. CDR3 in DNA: TGTGCCAGCAGTTTTCGGTTTGAGCAGTACTTC.

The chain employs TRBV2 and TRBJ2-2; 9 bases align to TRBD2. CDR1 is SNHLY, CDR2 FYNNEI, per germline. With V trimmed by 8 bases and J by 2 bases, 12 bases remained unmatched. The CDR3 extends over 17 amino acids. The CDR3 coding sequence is TGTGCCAGCTTCGCAGTCGGGCGGGGGGGCAACACCGGGGAGCTGTTTTTT. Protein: CASFAVGRGGNTGELFF.

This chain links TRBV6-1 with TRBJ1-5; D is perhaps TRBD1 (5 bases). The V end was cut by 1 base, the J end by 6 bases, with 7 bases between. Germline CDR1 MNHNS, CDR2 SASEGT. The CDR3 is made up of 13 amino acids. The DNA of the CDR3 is TGTGCCAGCAGTGAAGGGAGGGGTCAGCCCCAGCATTTT. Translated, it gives CASSEGRGQPQHF.

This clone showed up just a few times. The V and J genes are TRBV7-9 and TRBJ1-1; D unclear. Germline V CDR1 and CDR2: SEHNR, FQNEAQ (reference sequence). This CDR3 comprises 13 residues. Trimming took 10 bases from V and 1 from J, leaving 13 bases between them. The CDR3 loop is CAINLGENTEAFF. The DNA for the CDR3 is TGTGCCATAAATCTAGGTGAGAACACTGAAGCTTTCTTT. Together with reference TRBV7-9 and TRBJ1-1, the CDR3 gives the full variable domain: DTGVSQNPRHKITKRGQNVTFRCDPISEHNRLYWYRQTLGQGPEFLTYFQNEAQLEKSRLLSDRFSAERPKGSFSTLEIQRTEQGDSAMYLCAINLGENTEAFFGQGTRLTVV.

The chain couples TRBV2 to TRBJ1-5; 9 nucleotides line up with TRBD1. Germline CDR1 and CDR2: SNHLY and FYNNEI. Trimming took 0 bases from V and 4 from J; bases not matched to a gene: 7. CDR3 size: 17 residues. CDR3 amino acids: CASSEAWGTGNNQPQHF. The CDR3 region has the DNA TGTGCCAGCAGTGAAGCCTGGGGGACAGGGAATAATCAGCCCCAGCATTTT.

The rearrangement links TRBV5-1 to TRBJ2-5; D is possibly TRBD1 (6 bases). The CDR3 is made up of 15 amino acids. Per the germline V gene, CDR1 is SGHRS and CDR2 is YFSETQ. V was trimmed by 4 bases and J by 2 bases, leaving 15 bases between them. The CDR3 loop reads CASSPDSNLQETQYF. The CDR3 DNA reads TGCGCCAGCAGCCCGGACAGTAATTTACAAGAGACCCAGTACTTC.

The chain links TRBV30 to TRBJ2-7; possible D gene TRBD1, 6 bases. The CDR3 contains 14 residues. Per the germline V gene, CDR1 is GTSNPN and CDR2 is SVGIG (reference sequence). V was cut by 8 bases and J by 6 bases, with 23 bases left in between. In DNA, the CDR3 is TGTGCCGGCCGGGACGCTCGACAGGTGCGCGAGCAGTACTTC. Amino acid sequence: CAGRDARQVREQYF.

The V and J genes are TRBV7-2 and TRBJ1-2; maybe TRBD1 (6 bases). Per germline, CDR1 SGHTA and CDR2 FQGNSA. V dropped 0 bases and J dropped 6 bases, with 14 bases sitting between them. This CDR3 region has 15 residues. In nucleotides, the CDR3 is TGTGCCAGCAGCTTAGCGCCGTCAGGGGTCAATGGCTACACCTTC. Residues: CASSLAPSGVNGYTF.